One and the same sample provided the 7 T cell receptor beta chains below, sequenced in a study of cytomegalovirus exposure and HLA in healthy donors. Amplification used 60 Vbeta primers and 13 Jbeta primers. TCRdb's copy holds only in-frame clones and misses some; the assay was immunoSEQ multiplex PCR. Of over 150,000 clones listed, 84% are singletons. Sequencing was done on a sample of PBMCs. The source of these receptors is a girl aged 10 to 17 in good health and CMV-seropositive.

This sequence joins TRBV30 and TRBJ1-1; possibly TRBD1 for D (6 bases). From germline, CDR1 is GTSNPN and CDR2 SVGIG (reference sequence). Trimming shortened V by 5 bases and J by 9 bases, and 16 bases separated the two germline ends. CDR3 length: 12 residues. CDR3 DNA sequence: TGTGCCTGGCTCGACCGGACAGCCCAAGCTTTCTTT. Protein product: CAWLDRTAQAFF.

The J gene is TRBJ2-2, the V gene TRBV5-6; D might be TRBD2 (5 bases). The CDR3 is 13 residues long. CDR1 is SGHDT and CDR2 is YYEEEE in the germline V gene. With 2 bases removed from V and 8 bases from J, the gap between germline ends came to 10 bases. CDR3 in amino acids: CASSFRPGGELFF. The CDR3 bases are TGTGCCAGCAGCTTTAGACCGGGAGGGGAGCTGTTTTTT.

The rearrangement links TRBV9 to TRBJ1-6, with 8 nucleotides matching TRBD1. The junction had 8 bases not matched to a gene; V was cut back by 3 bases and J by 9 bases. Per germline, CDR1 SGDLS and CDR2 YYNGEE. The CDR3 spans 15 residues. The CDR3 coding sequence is TGTGCCAGCAGCGGAAAACGGACAGGGCTTTCACCCCTCCACTTT. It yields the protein CASSGKRTGLSPLHF.

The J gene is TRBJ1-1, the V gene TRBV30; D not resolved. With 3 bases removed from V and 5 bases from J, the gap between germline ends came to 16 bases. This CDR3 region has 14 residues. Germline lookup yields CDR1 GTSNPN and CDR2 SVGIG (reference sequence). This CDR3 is CAWSHLLGLTEAFF. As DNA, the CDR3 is TGTGCCTGGAGCCATCTTTTAGGACTAACTGAAGCTTTCTTT.

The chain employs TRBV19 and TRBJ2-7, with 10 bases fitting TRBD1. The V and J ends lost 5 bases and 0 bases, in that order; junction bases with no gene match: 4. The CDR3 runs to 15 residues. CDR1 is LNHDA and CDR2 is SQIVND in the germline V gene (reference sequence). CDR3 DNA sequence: TGTGCCAGTAGTCCCGGGACAGGGGCCTCCTACGAGCAGTACTTC. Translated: CASSPGTGASYEQYF.

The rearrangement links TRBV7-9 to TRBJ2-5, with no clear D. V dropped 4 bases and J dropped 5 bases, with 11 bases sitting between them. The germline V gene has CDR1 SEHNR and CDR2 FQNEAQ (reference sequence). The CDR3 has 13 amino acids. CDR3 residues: CASSSATLETQYF. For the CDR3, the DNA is TGTGCCAGCAGCTCTGCAACTCTGGAGACCCAGTACTTC.

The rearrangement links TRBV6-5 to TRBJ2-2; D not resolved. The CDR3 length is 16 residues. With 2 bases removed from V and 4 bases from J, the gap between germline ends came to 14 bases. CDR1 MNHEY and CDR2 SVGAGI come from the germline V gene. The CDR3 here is CASSYTVTSFTGELFF. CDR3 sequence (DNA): TGTGCCAGCAGTTACACGGTGACAAGCTTCACCGGGGAGCTGTTTTTT.